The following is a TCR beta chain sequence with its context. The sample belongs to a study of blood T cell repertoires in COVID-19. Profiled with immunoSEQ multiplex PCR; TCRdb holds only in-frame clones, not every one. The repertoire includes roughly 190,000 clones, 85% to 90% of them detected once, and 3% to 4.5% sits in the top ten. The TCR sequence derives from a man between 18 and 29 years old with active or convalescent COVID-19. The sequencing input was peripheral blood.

The CDR3 is CASSLGWAGTTEAFF. CDR3 DNA: TGTGCCAGCAGCTTAGGCTGGGCTGGAACCACTGAAGCTTTCTTT. The chain combines TRBV7-8 with TRBJ1-1; no reliable D call. The V end was cut by 1 base, the J end by 4 bases, with 13 bases between. Germline V CDR1 and CDR2: SGHVS, FQNEAQ. The CDR3 spans 15 residues.